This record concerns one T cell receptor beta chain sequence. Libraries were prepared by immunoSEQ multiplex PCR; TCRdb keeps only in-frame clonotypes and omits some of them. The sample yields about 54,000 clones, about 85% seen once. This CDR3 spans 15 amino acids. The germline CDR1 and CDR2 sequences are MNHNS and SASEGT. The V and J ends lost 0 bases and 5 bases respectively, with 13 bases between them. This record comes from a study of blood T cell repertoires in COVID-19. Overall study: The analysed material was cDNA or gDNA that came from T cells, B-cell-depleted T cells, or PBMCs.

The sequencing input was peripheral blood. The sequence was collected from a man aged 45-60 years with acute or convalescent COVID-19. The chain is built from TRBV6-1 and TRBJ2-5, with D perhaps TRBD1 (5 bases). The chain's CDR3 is CASSEAPGSAETQYF. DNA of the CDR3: TGTGCCAGCAGTGAAGCCCCAGGGTCTGCGGAGACCCAGTACTTC.